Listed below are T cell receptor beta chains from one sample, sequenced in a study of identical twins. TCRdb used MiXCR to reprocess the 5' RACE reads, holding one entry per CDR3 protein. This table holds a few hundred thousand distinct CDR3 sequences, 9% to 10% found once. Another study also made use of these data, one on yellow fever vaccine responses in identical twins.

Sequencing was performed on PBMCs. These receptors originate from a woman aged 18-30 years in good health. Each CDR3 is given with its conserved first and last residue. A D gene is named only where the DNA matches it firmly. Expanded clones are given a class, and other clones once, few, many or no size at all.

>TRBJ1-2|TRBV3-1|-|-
TGTGCCAGCAGCCAAAACGCCTACTATGGCTACACCTTC
CASSQNAYYGYTF
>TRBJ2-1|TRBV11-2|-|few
TGTGCCAGCAGCTTTAGGGGTCGGGGGAGGCTCGATGAGCAGTTCTTC
CASSFRGRGRLDEQFF
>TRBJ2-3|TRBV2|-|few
TGTGCCAGCAGTGAGGGGCTAGCCACAGATACGCAGTATTTT
CASSEGLATDTQYF
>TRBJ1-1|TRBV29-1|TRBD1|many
TGCAGCGTTGAGAAGGGACAGGGTGACACTGAAGCTTTCTTT
CSVEKGQGDTEAFF
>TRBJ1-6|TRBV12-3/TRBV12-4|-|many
TGTGCCAGCAGTCGGGAGGGGAGGGTCAACTATAATTCACCCCTCCACTTT
CASSREGRVNYNSPLHF
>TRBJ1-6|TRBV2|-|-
TGTGCCAGCAGTGAAACGGTTGGCTCCTATAATTCACCCCTCCACTTT
CASSETVGSYNSPLHF
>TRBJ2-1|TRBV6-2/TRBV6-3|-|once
TGTGCCAGCAGTTACAATAGGTTACGGGAGTTGGAAGGCAAGGAGCAGTTCTTC
CASSYNRLRELEGKEQFF
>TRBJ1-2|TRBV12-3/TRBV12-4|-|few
TGTGCCAGCAGTCCAACAGGGTACTATGGCTACACCTTC
CASSPTGYYGYTF
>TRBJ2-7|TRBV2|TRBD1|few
TGTGCCACCGAGGACAGGGTCTACGAGCAGTACTTC
CATEDRVYEQYF
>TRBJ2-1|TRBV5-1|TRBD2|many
TGCGCCAGCAGCTTGGAACTAGCGGGACTCGATGAGCAGTTCTTC
CASSLELAGLDEQFF
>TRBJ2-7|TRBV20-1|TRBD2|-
TGCAGTGCTTGTCGAACTAGCGGCTACGAGCAGTACTTC
CSACRTSGYEQYF
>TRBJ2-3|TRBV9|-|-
TGTGCCAGCAGCCCCGAGTTGAGGGGCGGTGGTACGCAGTATTTT
CASSPELRGGGTQYF
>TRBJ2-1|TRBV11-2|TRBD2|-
TGTGCCAGCAGCTTAGCGGGAGGAAATGGCAATGAGCAGTTCTTC
CASSLAGGNGNEQFF
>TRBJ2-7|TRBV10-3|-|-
TGTGCCATCAGGACAGGAAGTAACTCCTACGAGCAGTACTTC
CAIRTGSNSYEQYF
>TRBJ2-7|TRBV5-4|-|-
TGTGCCAGCAGCTTGGCGTCTGGCGACGAGCAGTACTTC
CASSLASGDEQYF
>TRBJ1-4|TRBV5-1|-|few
TGCGCCAGCAGCTTGGGAGGGACGGATAATGAAAAACTGTTTTTT
CASSLGGTDNEKLFF
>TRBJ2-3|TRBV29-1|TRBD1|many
TGCAGCGTTGCTGGGACAGGGGAGACGGCCCCAGATACGCAGTATTTT
CSVAGTGETAPDTQYF
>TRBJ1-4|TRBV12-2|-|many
TGTGCAAGTCGCTTAGGTGCAAACAGGGCAGTTGATGAAAAACTGTTTTTT
CASRLGANRAVDEKLFF
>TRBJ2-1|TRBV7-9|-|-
TGTGCCAGCAGCCCGAGCGGCTCGGATGAGCAGTTCTTC
CASSPSGSDEQFF
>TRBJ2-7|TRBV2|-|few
TGTGCCAGCAGTGCCAGGGCCTACGAGCAGTACTTC
CASSARAYEQYF
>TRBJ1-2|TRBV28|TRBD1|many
TGTGCCAGCAGTTTACCAGGGGGCGTGGGCTACACCTTC
CASSLPGGVGYTF
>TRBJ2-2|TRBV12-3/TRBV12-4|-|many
TGTGCCAGCAACCCGAAGACCGGGGAGCTGTTTTTT
CASNPKTGELFF
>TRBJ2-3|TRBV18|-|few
TGTGCCAGCTCACCCCCTAGCAGGACAGATACGCAGTATTTT
CASSPPSRTDTQYF
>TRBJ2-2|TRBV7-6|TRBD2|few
TGTGCCAGCAGCTTAGGTAGCGGGGGGACCAACACCGGGGAGCTGTTTTTT
CASSLGSGGTNTGELFF
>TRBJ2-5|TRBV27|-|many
TGTGCCAGCGGCCAAATTCAAGAGACCCAGTACTTC
CASGQIQETQYF
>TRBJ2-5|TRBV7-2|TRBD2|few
TGTGCCAGCAGCGAGACGGGAGGGTATGGGGAGACCCAGTACTTC
CASSETGGYGETQYF
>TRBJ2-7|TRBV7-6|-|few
TGTGCCAGCAGCTTACGGCAGGGCTCGGGCGAGCAGTACTTC
CASSLRQGSGEQYF
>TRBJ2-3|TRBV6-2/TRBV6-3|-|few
TGTGCCAGCAGTTACTCCGCCGCCCGGGCAGGGAGCACAGATACGCAGTATTTT
CASSYSAARAGSTDTQYF
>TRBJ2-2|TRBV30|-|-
TGTGCCTGGAGCCAGGGGAGGGGGGAGCTGTTTTTT
CAWSQGRGELFF
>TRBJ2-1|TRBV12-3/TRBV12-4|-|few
TGTGCCAGCAGTTTTAGGGCTAGTTGGGACTCCTACAATGAGCAGTTCTTC
CASSFRASWDSYNEQFF
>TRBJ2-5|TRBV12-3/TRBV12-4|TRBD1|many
TGTGCCAGCAGTCTCATGACAGGGGAGGAGACCCAGTACTTC
CASSLMTGEETQYF
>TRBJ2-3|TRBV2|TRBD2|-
TGTGTCCGGAGCGGGAAGGATACGCAGTATTTT
CVRSGKDTQYF
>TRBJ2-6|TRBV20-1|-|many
TGCAGTGCTAGAGAGACTGGGGCCAACGTCCTGACTTTC
CSARETGANVLTF
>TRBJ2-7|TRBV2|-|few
TGTGCCAGCAGTGAGGGACGGCTCCCGGGTCGCTACGAGCAGTACTTC
CASSEGRLPGRYEQYF
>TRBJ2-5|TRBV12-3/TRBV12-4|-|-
TGTGCCAGCAGCAAGGGTGAGGGGCTTATTCAAGAGACCCAGTACTTC
CASSKGEGLIQETQYF
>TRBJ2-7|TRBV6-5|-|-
TGTGCCAGCAGTTACTCGGAGTACTCCTACGAGCAGTACTTC
CASSYSEYSYEQYF
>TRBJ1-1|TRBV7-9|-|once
TGTGCCAGCAGCTTAGAGGGGAAAGGGACTGAAGCTTTCTTT
CASSLEGKGTEAFF
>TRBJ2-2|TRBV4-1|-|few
TGCGCCAGCAGCCAAGACCGGGGAGTAGACACCGGGGAGCTGTTTTTT
CASSQDRGVDTGELFF
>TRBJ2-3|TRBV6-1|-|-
TGTGCCAGCACCGACGGAGGGGGCAGGTCGACAGATACGCAGTATTTT
CASTDGGGRSTDTQYF
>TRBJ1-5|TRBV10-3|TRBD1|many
TGTGCCATCAGCGAACAGGGGGCTAGCAATCAGCCCCAGCATTTT
CAISEQGASNQPQHF
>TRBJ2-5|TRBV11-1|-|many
TGTGCCAGCAGAACGGGGAAAGAGACCCAGTACTTC
CASRTGKETQYF
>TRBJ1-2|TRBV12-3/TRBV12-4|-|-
TGTGCCAGCAGTTCAATCCTCTATGGCTACACCTTC
CASSSILYGYTF
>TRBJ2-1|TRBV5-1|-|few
TGCGCCAGCAGCGACCAGGGTTGGGAGCAGTTCTTC
CASSDQGWEQFF
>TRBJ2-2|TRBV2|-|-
TGTGCCAGCAGTGAATTGGGGTGGGAGTCCACCGGGGAGCTGTTTTTT
CASSELGWESTGELFF
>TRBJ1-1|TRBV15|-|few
TGTGCCACCAGCAGAAAGGGAGACACTGAAGCTTTCTTT
CATSRKGDTEAFF
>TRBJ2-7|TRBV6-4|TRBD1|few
TGTGCCAGAGGGGACAGGACATCCTCCTACGAGCAGTACTTC
CARGDRTSSYEQYF
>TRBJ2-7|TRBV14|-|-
TGTGCCAGCAGCCAACCAGGGGAGTACGAGCAGTACTTC
CASSQPGEYEQYF
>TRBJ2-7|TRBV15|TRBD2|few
TGTGCCACCAGCAGAGAAGGTCCTAGCGGGGTTGCCTACGAGCAGTACTTC
CATSREGPSGVAYEQYF
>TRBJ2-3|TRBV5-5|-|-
TGTGCCAGCAGCTTGGAAGTCCGTCGTCTGGCAGATACGCAGTATTTT
CASSLEVRRLADTQYF